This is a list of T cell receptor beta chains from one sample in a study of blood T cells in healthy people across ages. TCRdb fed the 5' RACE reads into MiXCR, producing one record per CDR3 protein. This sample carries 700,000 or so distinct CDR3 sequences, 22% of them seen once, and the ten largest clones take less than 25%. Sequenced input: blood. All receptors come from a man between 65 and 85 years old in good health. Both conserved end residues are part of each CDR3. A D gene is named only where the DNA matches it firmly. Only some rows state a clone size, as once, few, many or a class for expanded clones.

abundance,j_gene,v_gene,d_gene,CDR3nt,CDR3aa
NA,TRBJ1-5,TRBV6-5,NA,TGTGCCAGCCGGCCTCTCCAGGGAGGTGGTGGGCCCCAGCATTTT,CASRPLQGGGGPQHF
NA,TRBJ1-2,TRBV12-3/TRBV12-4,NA,TGTGCCAGCAGTTTACGTAAGGGGGGCGGATTCTATGGCTACACCTTC,CASSLRKGGGFYGYTF
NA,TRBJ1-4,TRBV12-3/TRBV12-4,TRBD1,TGTGCCAGCAGCCGGGACAGAAGTAAGGAAAAACTGTTTTTT,CASSRDRSKEKLFF
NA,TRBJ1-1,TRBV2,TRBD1,TGTGCCAGCAGTTATGACAGGGGGCTCACTGAAGCTTTCTTT,CASSYDRGLTEAFF
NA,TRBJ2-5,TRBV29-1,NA,TGCAGCGTTGAAGATCGCGGAGAGACCCAGTACTTC,CSVEDRGETQYF
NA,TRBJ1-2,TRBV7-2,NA,TGTGCCAGCAGTTCCAATATCGGCGGCGGCTACACCTTC,CASSSNIGGGYTF
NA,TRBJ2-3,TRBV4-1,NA,TGCGCCAGCAGCCAATCCCAAGGGGTAGGGACTGGTAATTTTGATACGCAGTATTTT,CASSQSQGVGTGNFDTQYF
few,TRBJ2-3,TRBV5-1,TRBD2,TGCGCCAGCAGCTTGAGTTCGGCGGGAGGGACAGATACGCAGTATTTT,CASSLSSAGGTDTQYF
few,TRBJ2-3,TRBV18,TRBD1,TGTGCCAGCTCACCAGGACTGACAGGGGCAGCGACAGATACGCAGTATTTT,CASSPGLTGAATDTQYF
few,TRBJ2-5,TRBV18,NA,TGTGCCAGCTCACCAGGGAGCGTTGAGACCCAGTACTTC,CASSPGSVETQYF
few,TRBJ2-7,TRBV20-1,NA,TGCAGTGCTGAGTCGGACACCCTCTACGAGCAGTACTTC,CSAESDTLYEQYF
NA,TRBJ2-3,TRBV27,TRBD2,TGTGCCAGCAGGAAAACTAGCGGGGGGGCGAGTCGGACGCAGTATTTT,CASRKTSGGASRTQYF
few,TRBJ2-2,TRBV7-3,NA,TGTGCCAGCAGCTTAAACAGTAGATCCGGGGAGCTGTTTTTT,CASSLNSRSGELFF
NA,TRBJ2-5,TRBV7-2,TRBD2,TGTGCCAGCAGCTTACTAGCGGGAGTAACCTTCTTC,CASSLLAGVTFF
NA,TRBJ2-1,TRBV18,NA,TGTGCCAGCTCTCACCGTCGGACTAAGCACAATGAGCAGTTCTTC,CASSHRRTKHNEQFF
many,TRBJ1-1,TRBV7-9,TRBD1,TGTGCCAGCAGCGACCGACAGGGGCGGACTGAAGCTTTCTTT,CASSDRQGRTEAFF
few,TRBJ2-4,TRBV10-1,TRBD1,TGCGCCAGCAGCGCAGGGACAGAAGCCAAAAACATTCAGTACTTC,CASSAGTEAKNIQYF
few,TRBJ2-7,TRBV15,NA,TGTGCCACCAGCAGAGCGACGTTCCAGAGCGGTAGCCACTACGAGCAGTACTTC,CATSRATFQSGSHYEQYF
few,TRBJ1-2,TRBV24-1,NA,TGTGCCACCAGTGATGCGGGACGTAACTATGGCTACACCTTC,CATSDAGRNYGYTF
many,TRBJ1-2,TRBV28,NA,TGTGCCAGCACCACTCGGGGCAGAGCTAACTATGGCTACACCTTC,CASTTRGRANYGYTF
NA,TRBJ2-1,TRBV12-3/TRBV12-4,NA,TGTGCCAGCAGATGGGCGTCTGAGCAGTTCTTC,CASRWASEQFF
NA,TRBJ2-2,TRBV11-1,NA,TGTGCCAGCAGCCCCACAGGGTCGAAAGCCACCGGGGAGCTGTTTTTT,CASSPTGSKATGELFF
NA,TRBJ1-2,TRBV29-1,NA,TGCAGCGCGAGGACAGTCAACTATGGCTACACCTTC,CSARTVNYGYTF
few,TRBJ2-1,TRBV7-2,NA,TGTGCCAGCAGCTTGGGGGACATCTTTAGGCAGTTCTTC,CASSLGDIFRQFF